A selection of T cell receptor beta chains follows, all from one sample in a study of CD8+ T cells in alopecia areata. Assay used: immunoSEQ multiplex PCR; TCRdb lists only in-frame clones, some missing. The table shows roughly 130,000 clones, with roughly three fifths occurring only once. The sample was CD4+ T cells sorted from blood, taken at week 0. These receptors came from a human donor with alopecia areata. The CDR3 runs from the conserved cysteine through the conserved F or W. The D gene is left open where the match is weak. Clone size is stated in some rows and not others, as once, few, many or a class when expanded.

TGCGCCAGCAGCCAAGCGGGTGGATGGGCTGAAGCTTTCTTT,CASSQAGGWAEAFF,.,.,TRBJ1-1,TRBV4-3
TGTGCCAGCAGCTTGGTTGACAGGGCTGGGGAGACCCAGTACTTC,CASSLVDRAGETQYF,.,TRBD1,TRBJ2-5,TRBV5-6
TGCAGCGTTGAAGGAACAGACACAGATACGCAGTATTTT,CSVEGTDTDTQYF,few,.,TRBJ2-3,TRBV29-1
TGTGCCAGCAGCTTATCGCAGGGTCCTGGCTACACCTTC,CASSLSQGPGYTF,few,.,TRBJ1-2,TRBV7-9
TGTGCCAGCAAGCTAGCCGGCACAGATACGCAGTATTTT,CASKLAGTDTQYF,.,.,TRBJ2-3,TRBV6-1
TGCGCCAGCAGCTTGGTTCAGGGTCCCACCGGGGAGCTGTTTTTT,CASSLVQGPTGELFF,few,.,TRBJ2-2,TRBV5-1
TGCGCCAGCAGCTTCACCGGCGCCCCAAATCAGCCCCAGCATTTT,CASSFTGAPNQPQHF,.,.,TRBJ1-5,TRBV5-1
TGTGCCATCAGTGAACGAGAGACCCAGTACTTC,CAISERETQYF,few,.,TRBJ2-5,TRBV10-3
TGCGCCAGCAGCTTGGCCGGGGCGGACTACAATGAGCAGTTCTTC,CASSLAGADYNEQFF,.,.,TRBJ2-1,TRBV5-1
TGCGCCAGCAGCCTGGGACAGGGGGCTACCTACAATGAGCAGTTCTTC,CASSLGQGATYNEQFF,.,TRBD1,TRBJ2-1,TRBV5-1
TGTGCCAGCAGTTCAAGGTGGAGCTCCTACGAGCAGTACTTC,CASSSRWSSYEQYF,.,.,TRBJ2-7,TRBV28
TGCGCCAGCAGCCCAGATTTCCAAGTAGACTCACCCCTCCACTTT,CASSPDFQVDSPLHF,.,.,TRBJ1-6,TRBV4-1
TGCGCCAGCAGCTTGGTGCTAGCGGGAGAGAAGGGAGAGACCCAGTACTTC,CASSLVLAGEKGETQYF,.,TRBD2,TRBJ2-5,TRBV5-1
TGCAGCTCTGGGACGACAGGGGGCAAGGAGCAGTTCTTC,CSSGTTGGKEQFF,.,TRBD1,TRBJ2-1,TRBV29-1